A single T cell receptor (beta chain) is shown here with its context. This receptor's antigen is unknown. There are no base qualities to consult, and no much larger clone falls within one base. For sequencing of the TCRbeta CDR3 region, genomic DNA was extracted from the sorted cells. The immunoSEQ Assay was used to sequence the TCRbeta CDR3 regions. TCRdb took this table from immuneACCESS and kept in-frame rearrangements with V and J called. Such tables lack part of the clones; where checked against another copy, unresolved V genes explain under half of the gap, and the rest is unexplained. The sample contains around 77,000 clones, about 93% of them found a single time. The biggest ten clones account for roughly 6% of the sample. Trimming removed 1 base from V and 1 base from J; the gene matches leave 4 bases unexplained. CDR1 SGDLS and CDR2 YYNGEE are derived from the germline V gene. The CDR3 goes from the cysteine to the phenylalanine over 16 residues. The read is trimmed to its CDR3 DNA, 48 bases read in frame from base 1.

Patients with autoimmune disease history or receiving systemic immunosuppression were excluded from the trial. Peripheral blood for TCR sequencing was drawn from every dose cohort at baseline, at cycle 4 day 1 and at cycle 7 day 1. The samples were taken from a phase I, first-in-human, multicenter, open-label dose-escalation trial of ivuxolimab. Adults with locally advanced or metastatic head and neck squamous cell, hepatocellular, melanoma or renal cell carcinoma were enrolled in the trial. Before TCR sequencing, CD4+ and CD8+ T cells were separately sorted from peripheral blood. The sample originates from a study of OX40 agonist ivuxolimab in advanced cancers. The study in broad terms: Ivuxolimab was an agonistic, fully human IgG2 monoclonal antibody directed against OX40 (CD134), a costimulatory receptor. Peripheral TCRbeta sequencing aimed to test whether ivuxolimab altered TCR sequence diversity and caused clonal T-cell expansion. The paper reports the monotherapy dose-escalation portion (N ≈ 50 patients) of the phase I ivuxolimab trial. Of the approximately 54 dose-escalation patients, hepatocellular carcinoma was present in 19, melanoma in approximately 15, renal cell carcinoma in 9 and head and neck cancer in 9. Intravenous ivuxolimab was administered to patients every 2 weeks at six dose levels: 0.01, 0.1, 0.3, 1.5, 3 and 10 mg/kg. Patients were allowed to have had prior anti-PD-1, anti-PD-L1 or anti-CTLA-4 therapy, and approximately 43% of the dose-escalation patients had previously received checkpoint inhibitors. A male proportion of roughly 80% and a mean age of around 60 years, ranging from 23 to 79, were recorded for the dose-escalation cohort. Partial responses occurred in three dose-escalation patients: two with cutaneous melanoma and one with hepatocellular carcinoma.

The paper's findings and limits, for the study overall: After ivuxolimab, expanded clones were on average more numerous among CD8+ T cells than among CD4+ T cells. In the 0.1-3.0 mg/kg groups, partial responders had among the lowest normalized peripheral clonal expansion, particularly in CD8+ T cells. At doses of 0.1 to 3.0 mg/kg, clonal expansion of both CD4+ and CD8+ blood T cells was observed from baseline to week 6. Antigen specificity was not determined for the clonally expanded peripheral T cells. Low levels of normalized T-cell clonal expansion were also seen in some patients who did not respond.

Sequencing was performed on CD4+ or CD8+ T cells sorted from blood, taken in a trial of the OX40 agonist ivuxolimab. The chain is encoded by TRBV9 joined to TRBJ2-2, with 7 bases in between that match TRBD1. This TCR derives from an adult with an advanced solid tumor such as melanoma, head and neck, liver or kidney cancer. The CDR3 loop reads CASSVYGDRNTGELFF. In nucleotides, the sequence is TGTGCCAGCAGCGTATACGGGGACAGGAACACCGGGGAGCTGTTTTTT.